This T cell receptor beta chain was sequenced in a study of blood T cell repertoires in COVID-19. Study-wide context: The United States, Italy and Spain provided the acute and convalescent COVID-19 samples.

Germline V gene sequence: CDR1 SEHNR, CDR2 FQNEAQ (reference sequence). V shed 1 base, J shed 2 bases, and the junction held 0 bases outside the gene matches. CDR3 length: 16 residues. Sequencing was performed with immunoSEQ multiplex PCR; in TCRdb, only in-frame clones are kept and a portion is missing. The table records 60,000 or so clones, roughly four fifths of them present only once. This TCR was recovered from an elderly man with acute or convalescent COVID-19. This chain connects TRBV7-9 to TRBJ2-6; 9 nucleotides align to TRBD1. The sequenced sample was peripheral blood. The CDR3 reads CASSLGDRAGANVLTF. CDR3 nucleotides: TGTGCCAGCAGCTTAGGGGACAGGGCTGGGGCCAACGTCCTGACTTTC.